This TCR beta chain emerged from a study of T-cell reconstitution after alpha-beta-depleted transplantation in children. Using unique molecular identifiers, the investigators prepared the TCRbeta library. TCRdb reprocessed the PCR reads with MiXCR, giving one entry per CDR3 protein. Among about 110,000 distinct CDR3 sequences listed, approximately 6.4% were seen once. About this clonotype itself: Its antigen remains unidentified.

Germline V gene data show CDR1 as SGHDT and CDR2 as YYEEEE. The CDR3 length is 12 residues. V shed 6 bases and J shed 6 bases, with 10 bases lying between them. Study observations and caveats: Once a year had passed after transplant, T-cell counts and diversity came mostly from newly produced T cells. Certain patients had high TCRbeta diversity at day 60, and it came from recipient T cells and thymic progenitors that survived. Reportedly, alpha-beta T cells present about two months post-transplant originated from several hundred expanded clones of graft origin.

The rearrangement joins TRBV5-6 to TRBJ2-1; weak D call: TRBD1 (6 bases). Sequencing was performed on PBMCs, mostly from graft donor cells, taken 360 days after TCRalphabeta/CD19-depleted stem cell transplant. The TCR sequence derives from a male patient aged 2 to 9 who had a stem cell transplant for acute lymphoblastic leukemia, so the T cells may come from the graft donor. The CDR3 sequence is CASIKGGNEQFF. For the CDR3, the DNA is TGTGCCAGCATTAAAGGGGGCAATGAGCAGTTCTTC.